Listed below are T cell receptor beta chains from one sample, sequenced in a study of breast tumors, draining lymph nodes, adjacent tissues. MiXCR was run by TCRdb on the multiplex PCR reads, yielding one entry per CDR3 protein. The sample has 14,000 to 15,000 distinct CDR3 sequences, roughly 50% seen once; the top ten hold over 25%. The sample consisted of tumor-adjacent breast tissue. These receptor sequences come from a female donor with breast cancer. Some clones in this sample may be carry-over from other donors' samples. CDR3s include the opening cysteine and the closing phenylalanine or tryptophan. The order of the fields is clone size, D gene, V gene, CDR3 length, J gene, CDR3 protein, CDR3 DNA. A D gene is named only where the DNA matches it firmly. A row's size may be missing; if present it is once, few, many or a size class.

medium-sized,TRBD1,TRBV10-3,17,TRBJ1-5,CAISDRIPGQGNQPQHF,TGTGCCATCAGCGACAGGATTCCGGGACAGGGTAATCAGCCCCAGCATTTT
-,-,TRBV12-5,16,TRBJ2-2,CASGPGDFGNTGELFF,TGTGCTAGTGGCCCAGGGGATTTCGGTAACACCGGGGAGCTGTTTTTT
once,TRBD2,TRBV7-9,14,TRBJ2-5,CASSPGTSGETQYF,TGTGCCAGCAGCCCGGGGACTAGCGGGGAGACCCAGTACTTC
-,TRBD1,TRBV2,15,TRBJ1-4,CASSELQGEREKLFF,TGTGCCAGCAGTGAACTCCAGGGGGAGAGGGAAAAACTGTTTTTT
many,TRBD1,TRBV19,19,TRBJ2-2,CASSLQGARIYGHTGELFF,TGTGCCAGTAGCCTACAGGGGGCGAGGATATACGGTCACACCGGGGAGCTGTTTTTT
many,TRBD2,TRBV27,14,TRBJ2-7,CASSLREKAYEQYF,TGTGCCAGCAGTTTGCGGGAGAAGGCCTACGAGCAGTACTTC
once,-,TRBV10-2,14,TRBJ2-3,CASSVQGSPDTQYF,TGCGCCAGCAGTGTTCAGGGGAGCCCAGATACGCAGTATTTT
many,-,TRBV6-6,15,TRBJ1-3,CASRPREVSGNTIYF,TGTGCCAGCAGGCCCCGGGAGGTCTCTGGAAACACCATATATTTT
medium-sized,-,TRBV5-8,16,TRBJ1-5,CASSLEGTHSNQPQHF,TGTGCCAGCAGCTTGGAGGGGACGCATAGCAATCAGCCCCAGCATTTT
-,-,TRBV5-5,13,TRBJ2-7,CASSLSPSYEQYF,TGTGCCAGCAGCTTGTCCCCATCCTACGAGCAGTACTTC
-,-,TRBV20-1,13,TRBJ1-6,CSAAGHLKFPLHF,TGCAGTGCCGCGGGGCACTTAAAATTCCCCCTCCACTTT
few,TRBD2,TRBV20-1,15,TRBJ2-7,CSARVRAGASYEQYF,TGCAGTGCTAGGGTTCGAGCGGGGGCTTCCTACGAGCAGTACTTC
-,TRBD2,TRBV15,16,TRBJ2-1,CATSRDGVAGGNEQFF,TGTGCCACCAGCAGAGATGGAGTAGCGGGGGGGAATGAGCAGTTCTTC
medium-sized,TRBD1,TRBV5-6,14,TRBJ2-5,CASSYGQGQETQYF,TGTGCCAGCAGCTACGGACAGGGCCAAGAGACCCAGTACTTC